The 25 T cell receptor beta chains presented below share a single source sample, sequenced in a study of Tregs in tolerant kidney transplant recipients. Generated by immunoSEQ multiplex PCR, the TCRdb table keeps only in-frame clones and is missing some. The sample yields roughly 250,000 clones, roughly four fifths seen once. Sequenced input: CD4+ T cells from blood. The receptors shown here come from a human donor in good health.

The chain uses TRBV10-2 and TRBJ1-3, with 9 bases aligning to TRBD1. J gave up 0 bases and V 8 bases, and 2 bases lay outside the gene matches. The CDR3 is made up of 14 amino acids. Germline values: CDR1 WSHSY, CDR2 SAAADI. The CDR3 DNA reads as TGCGCCAGCGGGACAGGGAGCTCTGGAAACACCATATATTTT. This gives the protein CASGTGSSGNTIYF.

The chain carries TRBV18 and TRBJ2-7; 10 bases align to TRBD1. The CDR3 loop spans 15 amino acids. Germline V CDR1 and CDR2: KGHSH, LQKENI. V trimming: 1 base; J trimming: 7 bases; junction bases outside the gene matches: 7. The chain's CDR3 is CASSPLATGGGEQYF. CDR3 DNA sequence: TGTGCCAGCTCACCACTCGCGACAGGGGGCGGAGAGCAGTACTTC.

The J gene is TRBJ1-2, the V gene TRBV9; TRBD1 matches at 7 bases. V shed 5 bases and J 0 bases; nucleotides not matched to a gene: 4. The CDR3 has 14 amino acids. Germline CDR1 reads SGDLS; CDR2 reads YYNGEE. This chain's CDR3 is CASRRQGSNYGYTF. The CDR3 DNA is TGTGCCAGCAGAAGACAGGGCTCTAACTATGGCTACACCTTC.

V is TRBV7-6 and J is TRBJ1-1; 7 bases fit TRBD1. The CDR3 spans 14 residues. The junction had 0 bases not matched to a gene; V was cut back by 1 base and J by 1 base. Germline loops: CDR1 SGHVS, CDR2 FNYEAQ. In nucleotides, the CDR3 is TGTGCCAGCAGCTTAGGGACAGGGAACACTGAAGCTTTCTTT. Translated: CASSLGTGNTEAFF.

V gene TRBV18 combines with J gene TRBJ1-1, with D hard to call. This CDR3 has 14 residues. V gave up 6 bases and J gave up 2 bases, with 13 bases separating them. The V gene's germline CDR1 is KGHSH and CDR2 LQKENI. The CDR3 bases are TGTGCCAGCTCGCCTCTCCAGGTAAACACTGAAGCTTTCTTT. Translation: CASSPLQVNTEAFF.

This chain links TRBV27 with TRBJ1-3; D uncertain. The CDR3 sequence is 14 residues long. CDR1 is MNHEY, CDR2 SMNVEV, per germline (reference sequence). V was trimmed by 1 base and J by 4 bases, leaving 8 bases between them. The CDR3 loop is CASSLFGPGNTIYF. Here the CDR3 DNA reads TGTGCCAGCAGTTTATTTGGGCCCGGAAACACCATATATTTT.

The genes are TRBV19 and TRBJ1-6; D remains ambiguous. The V gene lost 5 bases and the J gene lost 0 bases, with 8 bases spanning the gap. From germline, CDR1 is LNHDA and CDR2 SQIVND (reference sequence). The CDR3 totals 15 residues. CDR3 sequence: CASSDGSSYNSPLHF. The CDR3, as DNA: TGTGCCAGTAGTGATGGCAGCTCCTATAATTCACCCCTCCACTTT. The full variable domain, its missing parts supplied by reference TRBV19 and TRBJ1-6, is DGGITQSPKYLFRKEGQNVTLSCEQNLNHDAMYWYRQDPGQGLRLIYYSQIVNDFQKGDIAEGYSVSREKKESFPLTVTSAQKNPTAFYLCASSDGSSYNSPLHFGNGTRLTVT.

This chain joins TRBV5-1 and TRBJ1-1, with D perhaps matching TRBD1 (6 bases). The CDR3 consists of 13 residues. The germline CDR1 and CDR2 sequences are SGHRS and YFSETQ. V was shortened by 5 bases and J by 1 base, with 9 bases between the two germline ends. The CDR3 DNA is TGCGCCAGCAGACAGACAGGGAACACTGAAGCTTTCTTT. Its translation is CASRQTGNTEAFF.

J is TRBJ1-5 and V is TRBV6-1, with TRBD1 as a possible D gene (6 bases). This CDR3 is 15 amino acids long. The V end lost 8 bases, the J end lost 2 bases, and 16 bases lay between the germline ends. CDR1 is MNHNS and CDR2 is SASEGT in the germline V gene. The CDR3 is CASDLQGIGNQPQHF. CDR3 DNA: TGTGCCAGCGACCTACAGGGAATAGGCAATCAGCCCCAGCATTTT.

The rearrangement links TRBV6-6 to TRBJ1-2, with D possibly matching TRBD1 (5 bases). Germline V CDR1 and CDR2: MNHNY, SVGAGI (reference sequence). The CDR3 is made up of 12 amino acids. Trimming pared 7 bases from V and 7 bases from J, leaving 13 bases between. CDR3: CASNTGNGGYTF. CDR3 sequence (DNA): TGTGCCAGCAACACAGGAAACGGTGGCTACACCTTC.

As regards this clone: At the DNA level, this CDR3 is encoded by other sequences in the same sample as well. The V call is TRBV18, the J call TRBJ2-5, with D hard to call. CDR3 size: 12 residues. V gave up 3 bases and J gave up 2 bases, with 4 bases separating them. Germline V gene sequence: CDR1 KGHSH, CDR2 LQKENI. The CDR3 loop is CASSPEQETQYF. The CDR3 coding sequence is TGTGCCAGCTCACCGGAACAAGAGACCCAGTACTTC.

The V and J genes are TRBV18 and TRBJ2-1, with 9 bases that match TRBD2. CDR3 size: 14 residues. Germline-derived CDR1 and CDR2 are KGHSH and LQKENI. Germline trimming cut 6 bases from V and 5 bases from J; bases unmatched to any gene: 5. CDR3 coding DNA: TGTGCCAGCTCTCTTGGACTAGCGAACAATGAGCAGTTCTTC. Its translation: CASSLGLANNEQFF.

This clone was counted between two and nine times. V usage is TRBV10-2 and J usage is TRBJ2-1; 9 bases fit TRBD1. V gave up 5 bases and J gave up 4 bases; unmatched junction bases: 6. The CDR3 extends over 15 amino acids. Looked up from germline, CDR1 is WSHSY and CDR2 is SAAADI. Here the CDR3 DNA reads TGCGCCAGCAGTCCGGACAGGGGTCCATACAATGAGCAGTTCTTC. Translation: CASSPDRGPYNEQFF.

This clone was counted a few times. This rearrangement joins TRBV27 to TRBJ1-5; a possible D gene is TRBD1 (5 bases). This CDR3 has 16 amino acids. The germline V gene has CDR1 MNHEY and CDR2 SMNVEV (reference sequence). V was shortened by 3 bases and J by 0 bases, with 12 bases between the two germline ends. CDR3 nucleotides: TGTGCCAGCAGTTTCCTAGACAGATATAGCAATCAGCCCCAGCATTTT. This gives the protein CASSFLDRYSNQPQHF.

The chain couples TRBV9 to TRBJ2-2; unclear D gene. The CDR3 has 15 residues. V was cut by 0 bases and J by 0 bases, with 6 bases left in between. In germline, CDR1 is SGDLS, CDR2 YYNGEE. For the CDR3, the DNA is TGTGCCAGCAGCGTAGGCGGATCGAACACCGGGGAGCTGTTTTTT. Residues: CASSVGGSNTGELFF. Based on the CDR3 plus reference TRBV9 and TRBJ2-2, the full variable domain is DSGVTQTPKHLITATGQRVTLRCSPRSGDLSVYWYQQSLDQGLQFLIQYYNGEERAKGNILERFSAQQFPDLHSELNLSSLELGDSALYFCASSVGGSNTGELFFGEGSRLTVL.

The chain is built from TRBV5-1 and TRBJ2-5; D uncertain. Per germline, CDR1 SGHRS and CDR2 YFSETQ. Trimming pared 4 bases from V and 5 bases from J, leaving 12 bases between. There are 13 residues in the CDR3. CDR3 protein: CASSQNIGETQYF. The CDR3 DNA reads as TGCGCCAGCAGCCAAAACATTGGTGAGACCCAGTACTTC.

The CDR3 nucleotides are TGTGCCAGCAGCTTGGACCCTAAATCGACAGGGACCCTAACCAAAAACATTCAGTACTTC. Protein product: CASSLDPKSTGTLTKNIQYF. The chain recombines TRBV5-4 with TRBJ2-4, with 7 nucleotides matching TRBD1. The V gene end was trimmed by 0 bases and the J gene end by 2 bases; junction bases not matched to a gene: 17. CDR1 and CDR2 from the germline V gene are SGHNT and YYREEE (reference sequence). The CDR3 extends over 20 amino acids.

The CDR3 region is CASSPRTSGSSEQFF. As DNA, the CDR3 is TGTGCCAGCAGCCCCAGGACTAGCGGGAGCAGTGAGCAGTTCTTC. The J gene is TRBJ2-1, the V gene TRBV11-3, with 13 bases identical to TRBD2. Germline V gene sequence: CDR1 SGHNT, CDR2 YENEEA. The CDR3 consists of 15 residues. The J segment lost 9 bases and the V segment lost 5 bases, leaving 7 bases of the junction unmatched.

V and J are TRBV5-1 and TRBJ2-5; 8 bases align to TRBD2. The germline V gene encodes CDR1 SGHRS and CDR2 YFSETQ. The CDR3 consists of 14 residues. The junction had 6 bases not matched to a gene; V was cut back by 3 bases and J by 5 bases. In DNA form, the CDR3 reads TGCGCCAGCAGCTCCGGACTAGCCCTGGAGACCCAGTACTTC. Translated, it gives CASSSGLALETQYF.

This chain connects TRBV5-6 to TRBJ2-3; D is unresolved. The CDR3 has 16 residues. Trimming took 2 bases from V and 0 from J, leaving 13 bases between them. The germline V gene has CDR1 SGHDT and CDR2 YYEEEE. The CDR3, as DNA: TGTGCCAGCAGCTTAAAGTACTTATCTAGCACAGATACGCAGTATTTT. It specifies CASSLKYLSSTDTQYF. The complete variable domain, with remaining parts taken from reference TRBV5-6 and TRBJ2-3, reads DAGVTQSPTHLIKTRGQQVTLRCSPKSGHDTVSWYQQALGQGPQFIFQYYEEEERQRGNFPDRFSGHQFPNYSSELNVNALLLGDSALYLCASSLKYLSSTDTQYFGPGTRLTVL.

V and J are TRBV9 and TRBJ1-5, with a weak D call TRBD1 (6 bases). The CDR3 sequence is 14 residues long. Germline V CDR1 and CDR2: SGDLS, YYNGEE. V was trimmed by 0 bases and J by 9 bases, leaving 13 bases between them. CDR3 sequence (DNA): TGTGCCAGCAGCGTAGGTGGGGGCCCCGGGCCCCAGCATTTT. Translating gives CASSVGGGPGPQHF. The full variable domain, rest sourced from reference TRBV9 and TRBJ1-5, is DSGVTQTPKHLITATGQRVTLRCSPRSGDLSVYWYQQSLDQGLQFLIQYYNGEERAKGNILERFSAQQFPDLHSELNLSSLELGDSALYFCASSVGGGPGPQHFGDGTRLSIL.

The V gene is TRBV4-2, the J gene TRBJ2-1; a weak D match, TRBD2 (5 bases). With 1 base removed from V and 12 bases from J, the gap between germline ends came to 13 bases. Germline V gene lookup returns CDR1 LGHNA and CDR2 YNFKEQ. The CDR3 has 13 residues. DNA for the CDR3: TGTGCCAGCAGCCAAGGGGAGCTTAGGGTGCAGTTCTTC. Protein: CASSQGELRVQFF.

This clone was counted once. J is TRBJ2-7 and V is TRBV7-9, with no clear D. With 1 base removed from V and 0 bases from J, the gap between germline ends came to 7 bases. Germline lookup yields CDR1 SEHNR and CDR2 FQNEAQ (reference sequence). This CDR3 contains 14 residues. CDR3: CASSLGLSSYEQYF. CDR3 coding DNA: TGTGCCAGCAGCTTAGGGCTCAGCTCCTACGAGCAGTACTTC.

On this clone: Its ends do not fully match the called genes, so a read error is possible. This chain connects TRBV6-1 to TRBJ1-2; a possible D gene is TRBD1 (5 bases). The V gene's germline CDR1 is MNHNS and CDR2 SASEGT. The CDR3 extends over 12 amino acids. CDR3 sequence: CASRYQGEGYIF. Written as DNA, the CDR3 is TGTGCCAGCAGGTACCAGGGTGAGGGCTACATCTTC.

This chain uses TRBV7-9 with TRBJ2-7; TRBD1 is a possible D gene (5 bases). Trimming removed 5 bases from V and 0 bases from J, with 11 bases in between. The germline gives CDR1 SEHNR, CDR2 FQNEAQ (reference sequence). This CDR3 is 14 amino acids long. The CDR3 loop reads CASSRDSNSYEQYF. The CDR3 DNA follows: TGTGCCAGCAGCCGCGACAGTAACTCCTACGAGCAGTACTTC. The complete variable domain, with remaining parts taken from reference TRBV7-9 and TRBJ2-7, reads DTGVSQNPRHKITKRGQNVTFRCDPISEHNRLYWYRQTLGQGPEFLTYFQNEAQLEKSRLLSDRFSAERPKGSFSTLEIQRTEQGDSAMYLCASSRDSNSYEQYFGPGTRLTVT.